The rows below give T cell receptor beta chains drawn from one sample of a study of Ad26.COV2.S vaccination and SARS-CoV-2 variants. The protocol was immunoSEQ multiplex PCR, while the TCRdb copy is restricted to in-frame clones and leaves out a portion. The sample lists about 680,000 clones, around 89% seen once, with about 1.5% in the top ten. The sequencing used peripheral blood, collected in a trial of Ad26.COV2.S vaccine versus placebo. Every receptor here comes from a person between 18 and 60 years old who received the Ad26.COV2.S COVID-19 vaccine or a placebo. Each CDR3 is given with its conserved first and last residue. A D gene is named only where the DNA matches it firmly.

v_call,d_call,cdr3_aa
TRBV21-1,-,CASPPGDTQYF
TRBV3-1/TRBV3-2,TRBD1,CASSRTGRETQYF
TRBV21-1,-,CASSKKVQGAGQPQHF
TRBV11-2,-,CASSLVPIYSGNTIYF
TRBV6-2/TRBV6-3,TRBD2,CASSRKQGLALHEQYF
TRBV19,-,CASSPGGNSPLHF
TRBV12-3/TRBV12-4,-,CASSQLTGLEQYF
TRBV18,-,CASSRGLENTIYF
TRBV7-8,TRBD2,CASSLGASGGETQYF
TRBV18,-,CASSPTGVAKNIQYF
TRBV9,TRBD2,CASSVLAGGTGELFF
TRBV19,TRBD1,CASGDRGRAGANVLTF
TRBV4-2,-,CASSQEARGISNQPQHF
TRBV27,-,CASSSSGSSGNTIYF
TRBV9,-,CASSVEVAGELFF
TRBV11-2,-,CASSLGRGHQETQYF
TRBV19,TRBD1,CASTPDRDGEKLFF
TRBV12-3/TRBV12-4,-,CASSSGGTDTQYF
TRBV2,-,CASDGSSTDTQYF
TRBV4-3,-,CASSQNPLEAKNIQYF
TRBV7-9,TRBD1,CASSTGQLFNYGYTF
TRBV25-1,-,CASSGSGTYTGELFF
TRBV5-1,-,CASRGQLAEAFF
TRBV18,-,CASSPQTSRREQYF
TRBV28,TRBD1,CASSRTGGRYEQYF
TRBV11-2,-,CASSLDTPHYGYTF
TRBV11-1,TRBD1,CASSSTGPYTDTQYF
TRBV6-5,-,CASSYRGDQPQHF
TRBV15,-,CATSRELAFSDTQYF
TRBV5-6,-,CASTRGSYNEQFF
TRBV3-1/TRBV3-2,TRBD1,CASSLTTGGSYEQYF
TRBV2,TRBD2,CASSGLAATDTQYF
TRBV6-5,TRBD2,CASSSPGLAGTYEQYF
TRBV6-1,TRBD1,CASSDPGQADSGANVLTF
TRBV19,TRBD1,CASSIQGASNQPQHF
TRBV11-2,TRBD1,CASSSRDRLITGELFF
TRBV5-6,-,CASSHGYEQYF
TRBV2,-,CASRQMGVGQPQHF
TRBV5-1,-,CASSLDPGTSTEAFF
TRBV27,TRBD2,CASSSTGLAGGQFF
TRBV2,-,CASRPGGYTEAFF
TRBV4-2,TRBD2,CASSQEGLAGHTGELFF
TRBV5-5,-,CASSSTQGSGNQPQHF
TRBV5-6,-,CASSLDYEQYF
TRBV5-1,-,CASSLEGGGNYGYTF
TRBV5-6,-,CASSITGQQPQHF